This T cell receptor (beta chain) was identified in a study of blood T cells in healthy people across ages. Then a second PCR, running about 6 to 11 cycles, was carried out with a sample-barcoded 5' primer and a J-beta primer mix. All samples yielded 3 million or more CDR3-containing paired-end reads. Via MiXCR, TCRdb re-called the 5' RACE reads, giving one row per CDR3 protein. The table records around 280,000 distinct CDR3 sequences, roughly 27% of them present only once. Approximately 9.1 milliliters was the volume of peripheral blood drawn from each donor. The CDR3 has 14 amino acids. The germline gives CDR1 SGHRS, CDR2 YFSETQ. Trimming removed 0 bases from V and 2 bases from J, with 8 bases in between. On this clonotype: Its target is not known.

Study conclusions and caveats: Roughly linear declines in TCR beta diversity per million T cells occurred with age.

Sequenced material: blood. The TCR sequence derives from a woman between 65 and 79 years old in good health. The chain is built from TRBV5-1 and TRBJ1-2; the D is unclear. CDR3 protein: CASSLDSRNYGYTF. CDR3 sequence (DNA): TGCGCCAGCAGCTTGGATAGCAGGAACTATGGCTACACCTTC.